The subject of this entry is one T cell receptor beta chain. CDR3 length: 15 amino acids. V lost 6 bases to trimming and J lost 3 bases; unmatched junction nucleotides: 5. Germline assignment: CDR1 MDHEN and CDR2 SYDVKM. The data were taken from a study of blood T cell repertoires in COVID-19. Study-wide background: Samples representing acute and convalescent COVID-19 were sourced from the United States, Italy and Spain. PBMCs, B-cell-depleted T cells, or T cells were the source of the cDNA or gDNA that made up the material.

In the authors' workflow: Reference gene primer amplification gave estimated nucleated cell counts. Sequencing used immunoSEQ multiplex PCR; TCRdb keeps in-frame clones, though not all of them. V and J calls and clone size are given by that table; D and trimming were obtained from the DNA. Of approximately 310,000 clones listed, around nine tenths are singletons. Input material: peripheral blood. The receptor was derived from a man aged 45-65 years with active or convalescent COVID-19. The V call is TRBV28, the J call TRBJ2-3, with 11 bases identical to TRBD2. The CDR3 DNA reads as TGTGCCAGCAGAATAACTAGCGGGGGTACAGATACGCAGTATTTT. Translated: CASRITSGGTDTQYF.